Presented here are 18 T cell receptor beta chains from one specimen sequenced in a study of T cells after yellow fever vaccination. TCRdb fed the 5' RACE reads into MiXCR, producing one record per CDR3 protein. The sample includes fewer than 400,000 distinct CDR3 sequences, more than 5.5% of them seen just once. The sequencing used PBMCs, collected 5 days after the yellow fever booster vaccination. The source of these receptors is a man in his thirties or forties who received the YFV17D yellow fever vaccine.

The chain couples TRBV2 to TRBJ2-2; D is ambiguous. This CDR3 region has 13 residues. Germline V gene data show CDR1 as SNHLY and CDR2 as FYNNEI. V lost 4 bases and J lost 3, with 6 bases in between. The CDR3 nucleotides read TGTGCCAGCAGTGCCAGTTACACCGGGGAGCTGTTTTTT. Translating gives CASSASYTGELFF.

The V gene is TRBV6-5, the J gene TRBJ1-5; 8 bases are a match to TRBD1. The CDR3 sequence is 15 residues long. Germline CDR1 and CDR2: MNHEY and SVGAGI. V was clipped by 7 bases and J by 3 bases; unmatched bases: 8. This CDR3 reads CASITGGGNNQPQHF. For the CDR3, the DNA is TGTGCCAGCATTACAGGGGGTGGTAACAATCAGCCCCAGCATTTT.

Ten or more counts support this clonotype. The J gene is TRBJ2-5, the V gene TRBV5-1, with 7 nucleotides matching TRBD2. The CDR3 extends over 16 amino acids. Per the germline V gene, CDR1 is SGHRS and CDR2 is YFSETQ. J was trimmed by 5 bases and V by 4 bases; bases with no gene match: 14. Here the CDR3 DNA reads TGCGCCAGCAGCGCGGGCGGGAGTCGGACCCGGGAGACCCAGTACTTC. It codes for CASSAGGSRTRETQYF.

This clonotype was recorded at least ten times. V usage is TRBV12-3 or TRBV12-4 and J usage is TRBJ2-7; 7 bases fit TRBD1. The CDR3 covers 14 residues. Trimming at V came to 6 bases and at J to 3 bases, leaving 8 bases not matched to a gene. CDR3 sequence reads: CASSLTGPLYEQYF. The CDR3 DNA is TGTGCCAGCAGCCTGACAGGGCCCCTCTACGAGCAGTACTTC.

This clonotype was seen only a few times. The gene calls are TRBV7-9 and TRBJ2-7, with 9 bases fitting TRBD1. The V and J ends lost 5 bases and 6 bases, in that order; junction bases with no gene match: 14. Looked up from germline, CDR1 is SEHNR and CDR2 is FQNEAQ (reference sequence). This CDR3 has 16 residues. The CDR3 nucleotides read TGTGCCAGCAGCCCCCGGGCTGGGACAGGGAACTCCGAGCAGTACTTC. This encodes CASSPRAGTGNSEQYF.

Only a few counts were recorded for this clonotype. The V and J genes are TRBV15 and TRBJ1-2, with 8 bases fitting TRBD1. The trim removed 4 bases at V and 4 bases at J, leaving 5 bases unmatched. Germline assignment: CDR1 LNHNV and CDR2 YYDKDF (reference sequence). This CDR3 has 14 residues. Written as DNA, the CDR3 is TGTGCCACCAGCACCGGTGGGACAGGCTATGGCTACACCTTC. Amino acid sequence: CATSTGGTGYGYTF.

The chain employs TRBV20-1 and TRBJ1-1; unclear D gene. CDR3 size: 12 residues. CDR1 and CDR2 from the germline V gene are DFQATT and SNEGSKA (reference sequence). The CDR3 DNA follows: TGCTCCTCTCGGACTCCGAACACTGAAGCTTTCTTT. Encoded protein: CSSRTPNTEAFF.

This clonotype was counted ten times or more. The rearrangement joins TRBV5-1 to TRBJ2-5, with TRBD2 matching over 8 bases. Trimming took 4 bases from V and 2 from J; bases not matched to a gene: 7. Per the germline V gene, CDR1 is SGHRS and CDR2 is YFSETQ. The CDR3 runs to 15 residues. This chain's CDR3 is CASSIDGRGQETQYF. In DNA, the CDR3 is TGCGCCAGCAGCATCGACGGGAGGGGTCAAGAGACCCAGTACTTC.

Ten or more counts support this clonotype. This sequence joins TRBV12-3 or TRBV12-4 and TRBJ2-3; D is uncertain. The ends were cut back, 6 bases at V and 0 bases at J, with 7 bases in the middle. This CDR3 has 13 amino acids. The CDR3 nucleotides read TGTGCCAGCAGAGAGGCTAGCACAGATACGCAGTATTTT. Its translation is CASREASTDTQYF.

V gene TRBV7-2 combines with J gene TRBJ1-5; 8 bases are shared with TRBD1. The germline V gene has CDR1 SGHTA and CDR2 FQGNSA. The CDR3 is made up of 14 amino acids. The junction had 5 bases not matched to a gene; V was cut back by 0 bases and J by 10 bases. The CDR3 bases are TGTGCCAGCAGCTTAGCAGGACAGGGCCACCCCCAGCATTTT. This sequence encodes CASSLAGQGHPQHF.

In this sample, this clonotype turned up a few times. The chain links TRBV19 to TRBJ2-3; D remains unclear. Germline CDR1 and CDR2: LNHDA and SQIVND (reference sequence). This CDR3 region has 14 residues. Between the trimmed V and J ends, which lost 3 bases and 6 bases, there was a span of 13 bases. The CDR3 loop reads CASSIMAAGDTQYF. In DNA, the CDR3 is TGTGCCAGTAGTATTATGGCAGCCGGGGATACGCAGTATTTT.

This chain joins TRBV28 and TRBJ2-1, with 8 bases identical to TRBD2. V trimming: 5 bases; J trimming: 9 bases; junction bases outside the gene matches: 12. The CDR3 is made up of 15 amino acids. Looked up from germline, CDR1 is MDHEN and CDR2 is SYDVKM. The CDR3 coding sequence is TGTGCCAGCAGTGTACTAGCGGCAGGAGAGGGTGAGCAGTTCTTC. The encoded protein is CASSVLAAGEGEQFF.

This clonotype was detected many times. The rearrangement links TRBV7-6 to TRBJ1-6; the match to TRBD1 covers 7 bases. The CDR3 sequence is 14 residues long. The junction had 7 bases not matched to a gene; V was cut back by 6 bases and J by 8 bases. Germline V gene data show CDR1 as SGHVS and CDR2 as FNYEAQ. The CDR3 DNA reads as TGTGCCAGCAGTCAGACAGGGAGCGATTCACCCCTCCACTTT. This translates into CASSQTGSDSPLHF.

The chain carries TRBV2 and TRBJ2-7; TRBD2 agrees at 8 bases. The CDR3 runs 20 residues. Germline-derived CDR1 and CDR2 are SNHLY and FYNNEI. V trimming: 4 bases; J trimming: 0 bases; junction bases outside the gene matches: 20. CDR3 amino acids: CASSGVPSGSPQTSSYEQYF. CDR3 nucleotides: TGTGCCAGCAGTGGAGTGCCCAGCGGGAGTCCTCAAACTAGCTCCTACGAGCAGTACTTC.

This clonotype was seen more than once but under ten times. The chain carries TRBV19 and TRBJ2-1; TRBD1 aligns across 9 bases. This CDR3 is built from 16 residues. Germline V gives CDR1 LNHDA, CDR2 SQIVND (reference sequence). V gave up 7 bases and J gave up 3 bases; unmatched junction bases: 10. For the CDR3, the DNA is TGTGCCAGTACTCCAACGGGGGACAGGGTCTACAATGAGCAGTTCTTC. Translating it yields CASTPTGDRVYNEQFF.

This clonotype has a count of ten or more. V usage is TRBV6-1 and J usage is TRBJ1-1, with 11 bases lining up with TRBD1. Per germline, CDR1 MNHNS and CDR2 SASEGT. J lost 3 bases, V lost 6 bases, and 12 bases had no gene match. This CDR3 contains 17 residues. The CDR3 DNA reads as TGTGCCAGCAGGGAGATCGGACAGGGGGCGGTTTACACTGAAGCTTTCTTT. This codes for CASREIGQGAVYTEAFF.

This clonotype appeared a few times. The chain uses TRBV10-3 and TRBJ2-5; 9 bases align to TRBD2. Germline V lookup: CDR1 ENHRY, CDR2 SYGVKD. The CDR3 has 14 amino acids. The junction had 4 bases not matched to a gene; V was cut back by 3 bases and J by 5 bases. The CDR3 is CAISESGRTETQYF. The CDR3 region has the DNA TGTGCCATCAGTGAAAGCGGGAGGACGGAGACCCAGTACTTC.

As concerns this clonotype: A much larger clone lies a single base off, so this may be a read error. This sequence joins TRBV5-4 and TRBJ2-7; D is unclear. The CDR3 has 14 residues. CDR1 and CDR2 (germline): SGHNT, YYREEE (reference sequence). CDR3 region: CASSLGGIIYKQYF. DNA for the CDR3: TGTGCCAGCAGCTTGGGTGGGATTATCTACAAGCAGTACTTC.